Described below is a single TCR beta chain sequence and its context. As handled by the study authors: Nucleated cell number was recorded as an estimate derived from reference gene primer amplification. Some clones are missing from TCRdb's copy, which holds only in-frame ones; the method was immunoSEQ multiplex PCR. That table gives V, J and clone size, and the DNA gave D and trimming. Of 450,000 to 500,000 clones listed, roughly 88% are singletons. The germline V gene encodes CDR1 SGHDN and CDR2 FVKESK. Losses at the gene ends were 1 base for V and 10 bases for J; bases not matched to a gene: 6. The CDR3 contains 13 residues. The sample is drawn from a study of blood T cell repertoires in COVID-19. Study-wide context: Sample material is recorded as cDNA or gDNA derived from T cells, B-cell-depleted T cells, or PBMCs.

This receptor was identified in a human donor in a cohort sampled during active COVID-19. The sample was peripheral blood. J is TRBJ1-1 and V is TRBV14, with 7 bases fitting TRBD1. The CDR3 loop is CASSQVTGRRAFF. CDR3 DNA: TGTGCCAGCAGCCAAGTGACAGGGAGAAGAGCTTTCTTT.